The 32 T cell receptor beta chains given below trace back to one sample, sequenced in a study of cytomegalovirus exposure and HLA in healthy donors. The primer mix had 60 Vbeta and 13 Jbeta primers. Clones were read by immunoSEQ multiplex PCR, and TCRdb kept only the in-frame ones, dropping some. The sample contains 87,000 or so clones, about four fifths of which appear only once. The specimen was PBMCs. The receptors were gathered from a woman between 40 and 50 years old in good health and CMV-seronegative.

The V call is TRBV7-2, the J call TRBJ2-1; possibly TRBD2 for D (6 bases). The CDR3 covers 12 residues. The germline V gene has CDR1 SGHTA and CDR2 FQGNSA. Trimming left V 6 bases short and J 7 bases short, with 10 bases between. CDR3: CASSWDLNEQFF. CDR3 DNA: TGTGCCAGCAGTTGGGACTTAAATGAGCAGTTCTTC.

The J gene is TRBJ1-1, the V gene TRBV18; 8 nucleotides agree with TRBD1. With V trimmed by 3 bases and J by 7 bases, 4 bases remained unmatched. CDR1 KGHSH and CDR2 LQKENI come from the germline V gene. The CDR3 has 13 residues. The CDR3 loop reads CASSPGTGFEAFF. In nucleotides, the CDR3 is TGTGCCAGCTCACCGGGGACAGGATTTGAAGCTTTCTTT.

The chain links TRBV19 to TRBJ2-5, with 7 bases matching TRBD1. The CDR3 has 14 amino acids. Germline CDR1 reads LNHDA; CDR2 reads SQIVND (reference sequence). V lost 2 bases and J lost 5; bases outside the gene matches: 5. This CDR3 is CASSIQGQFETQYF. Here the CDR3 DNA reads TGTGCCAGTAGTATACAGGGACAGTTTGAGACCCAGTACTTC.

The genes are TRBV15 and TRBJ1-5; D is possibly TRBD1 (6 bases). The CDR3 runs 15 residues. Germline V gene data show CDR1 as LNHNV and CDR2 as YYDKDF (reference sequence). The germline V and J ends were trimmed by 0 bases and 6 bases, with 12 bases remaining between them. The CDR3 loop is CATSRDTTGLQPQHF. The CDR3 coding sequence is TGTGCCACCAGCAGAGATACCACAGGGCTTCAGCCCCAGCATTTT.

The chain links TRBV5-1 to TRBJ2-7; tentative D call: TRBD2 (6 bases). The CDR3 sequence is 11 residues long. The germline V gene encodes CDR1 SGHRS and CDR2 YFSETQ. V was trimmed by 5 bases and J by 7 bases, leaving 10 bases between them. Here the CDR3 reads CASSSGGEQYF. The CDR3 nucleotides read TGCGCCAGCAGTAGCGGCGGTGAGCAGTACTTC.

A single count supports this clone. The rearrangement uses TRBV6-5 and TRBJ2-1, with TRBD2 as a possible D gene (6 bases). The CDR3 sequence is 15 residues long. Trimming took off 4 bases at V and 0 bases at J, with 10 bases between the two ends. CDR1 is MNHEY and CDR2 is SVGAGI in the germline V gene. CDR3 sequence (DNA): TGTGCCAGCAGTTTGGAGGGGCCCTCCTACAATGAGCAGTTCTTC. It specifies CASSLEGPSYNEQFF.

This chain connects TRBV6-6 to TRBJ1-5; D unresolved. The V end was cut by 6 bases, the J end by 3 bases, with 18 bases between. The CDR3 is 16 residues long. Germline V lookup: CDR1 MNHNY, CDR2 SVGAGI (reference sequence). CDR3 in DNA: TGTGCCAGCAGAGATCCGGTGTCTATAGACAATCAGCCCCAGCATTTT. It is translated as CASRDPVSIDNQPQHF.

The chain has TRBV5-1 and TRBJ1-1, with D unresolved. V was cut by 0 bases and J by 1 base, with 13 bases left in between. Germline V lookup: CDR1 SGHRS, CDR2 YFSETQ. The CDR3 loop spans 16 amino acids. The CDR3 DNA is TGCGCCAGCAGCTTGGGAGGTGGCCGGCCGAACACTGAAGCTTTCTTT. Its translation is CASSLGGGRPNTEAFF.

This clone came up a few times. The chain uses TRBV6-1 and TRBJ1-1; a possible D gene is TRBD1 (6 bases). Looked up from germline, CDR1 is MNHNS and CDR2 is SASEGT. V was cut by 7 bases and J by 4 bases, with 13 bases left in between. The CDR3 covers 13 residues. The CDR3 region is CASKSRGGTEAFF. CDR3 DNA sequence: TGTGCCAGCAAGAGCAGGGGCGGCACTGAAGCTTTCTTT.

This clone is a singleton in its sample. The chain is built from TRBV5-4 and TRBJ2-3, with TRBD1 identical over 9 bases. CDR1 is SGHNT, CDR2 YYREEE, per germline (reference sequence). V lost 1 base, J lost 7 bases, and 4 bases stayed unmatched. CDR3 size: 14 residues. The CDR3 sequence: CASSLRDRENTQYF. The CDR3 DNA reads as TGTGCCAGCAGCTTGAGGGACAGGGAGAATACGCAGTATTTT.

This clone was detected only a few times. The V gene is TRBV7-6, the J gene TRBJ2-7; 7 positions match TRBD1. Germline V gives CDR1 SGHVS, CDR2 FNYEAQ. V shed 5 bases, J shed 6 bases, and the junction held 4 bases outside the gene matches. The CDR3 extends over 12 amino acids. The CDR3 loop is CASSNDRVEQYF. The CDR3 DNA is TGTGCCAGCAGCAATGACAGGGTCGAGCAGTACTTC.

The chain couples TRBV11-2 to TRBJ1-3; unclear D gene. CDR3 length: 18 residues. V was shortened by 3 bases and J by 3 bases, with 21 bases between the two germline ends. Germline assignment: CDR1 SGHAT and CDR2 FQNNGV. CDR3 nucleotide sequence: TGTGCCAGCAGCTTCGGCGAGGGCTTCGCTCGGAGTGGAAACACCATATATTTT. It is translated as CASSFGEGFARSGNTIYF.

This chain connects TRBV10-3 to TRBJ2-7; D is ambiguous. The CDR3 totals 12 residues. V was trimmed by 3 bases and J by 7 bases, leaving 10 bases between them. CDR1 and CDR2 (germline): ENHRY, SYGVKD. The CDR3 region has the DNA TGTGCCATCAGTGAATCTATTTGGGAGCAGTACTTC. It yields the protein CAISESIWEQYF.

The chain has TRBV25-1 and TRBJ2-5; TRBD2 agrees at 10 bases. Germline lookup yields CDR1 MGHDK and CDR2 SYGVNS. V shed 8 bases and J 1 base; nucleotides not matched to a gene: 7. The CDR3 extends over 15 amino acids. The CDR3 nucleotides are TGTGCCAGCCGGGCTAGCGGGGGATCCCAAGAGACCCAGTACTTC. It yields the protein CASRASGGSQETQYF. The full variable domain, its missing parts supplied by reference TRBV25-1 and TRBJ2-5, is EADIYQTPRYLVIGTGKKITLECSQTMGHDKMYWYQQDPGMELHLIHYSYGVNSTEKGDLSSESTVSRIRTEHFPLTLESARPSHTSQYLCASRASGGSQETQYFGPGTRLLVL.

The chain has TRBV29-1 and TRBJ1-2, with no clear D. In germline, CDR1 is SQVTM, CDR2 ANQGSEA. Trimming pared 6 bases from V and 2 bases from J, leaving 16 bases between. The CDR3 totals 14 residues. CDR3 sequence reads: CSVAEGSFNYGYTF. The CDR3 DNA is TGCAGCGTCGCGGAGGGCAGCTTCAACTATGGCTACACCTTC. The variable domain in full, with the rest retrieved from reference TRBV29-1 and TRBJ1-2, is SAVISQKPSRDICQRGTSLTIQCQVDSQVTMMFWYRQQPGQSLTLIATANQGSEATYESGFVIDKFPISRPNLTFSTLTVSNMSPEDSSIYLCSVAEGSFNYGYTFGSGTRLTVV.

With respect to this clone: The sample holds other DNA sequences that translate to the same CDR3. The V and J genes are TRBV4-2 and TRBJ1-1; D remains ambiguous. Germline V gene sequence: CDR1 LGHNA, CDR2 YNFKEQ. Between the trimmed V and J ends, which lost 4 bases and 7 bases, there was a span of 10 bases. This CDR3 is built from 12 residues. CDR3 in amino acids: CASSLSAGEAFF. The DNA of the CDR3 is TGTGCCAGCAGCCTTTCCGCGGGTGAAGCTTTCTTT.

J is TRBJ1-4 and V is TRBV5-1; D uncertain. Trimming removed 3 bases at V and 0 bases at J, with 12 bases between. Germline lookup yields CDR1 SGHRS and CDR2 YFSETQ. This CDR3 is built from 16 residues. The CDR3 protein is CASSSGGGATNEKLFF. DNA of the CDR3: TGCGCCAGCAGCTCCGGCGGAGGAGCAACTAATGAAAAACTGTTTTTT.

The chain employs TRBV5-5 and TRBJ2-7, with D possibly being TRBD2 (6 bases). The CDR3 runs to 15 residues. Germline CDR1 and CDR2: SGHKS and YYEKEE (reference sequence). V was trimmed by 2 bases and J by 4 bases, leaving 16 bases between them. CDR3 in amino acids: CASSFGDSVAYEQYF. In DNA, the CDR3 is TGTGCCAGCAGCTTCGGGGACTCCGTCGCGTACGAGCAGTACTTC.

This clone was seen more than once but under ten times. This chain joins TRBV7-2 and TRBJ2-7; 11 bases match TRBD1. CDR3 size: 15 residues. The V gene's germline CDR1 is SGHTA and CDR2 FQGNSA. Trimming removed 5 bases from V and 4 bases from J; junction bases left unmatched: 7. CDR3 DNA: TGTGCCAGCAGCCCCAGGACAGGGGGCGGGTACGAGCAGTACTTC. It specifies CASSPRTGGGYEQYF.

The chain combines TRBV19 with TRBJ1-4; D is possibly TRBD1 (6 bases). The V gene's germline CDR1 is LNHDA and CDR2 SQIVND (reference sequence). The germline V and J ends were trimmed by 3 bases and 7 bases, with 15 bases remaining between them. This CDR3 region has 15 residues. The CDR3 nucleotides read TGTGCCAGTAGTATGGTTGGGGGGGCGGTTGAAAAACTGTTTTTT. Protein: CASSMVGGAVEKLFF.

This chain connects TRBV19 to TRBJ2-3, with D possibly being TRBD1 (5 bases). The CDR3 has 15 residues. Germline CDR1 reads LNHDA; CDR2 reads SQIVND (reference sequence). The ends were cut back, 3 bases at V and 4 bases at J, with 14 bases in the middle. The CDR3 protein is CASSIYLETADTQYF. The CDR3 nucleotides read TGTGCCAGTAGTATCTATCTGGAGACAGCAGATACGCAGTATTTT.

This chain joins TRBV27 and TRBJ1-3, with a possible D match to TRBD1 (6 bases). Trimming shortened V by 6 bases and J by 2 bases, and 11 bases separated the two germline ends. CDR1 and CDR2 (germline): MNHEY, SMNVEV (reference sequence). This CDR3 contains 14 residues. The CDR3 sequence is CASSYRAPGNTIYF. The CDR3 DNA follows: TGTGCCAGCAGCTACAGGGCGCCTGGAAACACCATATATTTT.

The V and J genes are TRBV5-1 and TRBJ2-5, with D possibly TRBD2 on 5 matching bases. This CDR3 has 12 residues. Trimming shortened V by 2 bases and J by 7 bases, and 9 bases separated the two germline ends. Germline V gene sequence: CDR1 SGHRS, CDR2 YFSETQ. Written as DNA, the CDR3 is TGCGCCAGCAGCTTTGGACTGGGGACCCAGTACTTC. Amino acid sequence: CASSFGLGTQYF.

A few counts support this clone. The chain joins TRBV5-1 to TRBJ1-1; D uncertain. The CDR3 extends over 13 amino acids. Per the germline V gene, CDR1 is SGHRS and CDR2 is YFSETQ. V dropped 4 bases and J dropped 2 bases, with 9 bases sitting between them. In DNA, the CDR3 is TGCGCCAGCAGCCCCGACATTAACACTGAAGCTTTCTTT. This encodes CASSPDINTEAFF. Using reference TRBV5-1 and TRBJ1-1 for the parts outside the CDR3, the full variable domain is KAGVTQTPRYLIKTRGQQVTLSCSPISGHRSVSWYQQTPGQGLQFLFEYFSETQRNKGNFPGRFSGRQFSNSRSEMNVSTLELGDSALYLCASSPDINTEAFFGQGTRLTVV.

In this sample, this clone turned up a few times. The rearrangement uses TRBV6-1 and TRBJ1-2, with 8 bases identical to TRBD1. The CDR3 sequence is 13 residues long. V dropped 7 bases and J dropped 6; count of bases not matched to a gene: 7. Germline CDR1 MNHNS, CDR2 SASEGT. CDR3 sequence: CASIGQGPDGYTF. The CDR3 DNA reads TGTGCCAGCATCGGACAGGGCCCGGATGGCTACACCTTC.

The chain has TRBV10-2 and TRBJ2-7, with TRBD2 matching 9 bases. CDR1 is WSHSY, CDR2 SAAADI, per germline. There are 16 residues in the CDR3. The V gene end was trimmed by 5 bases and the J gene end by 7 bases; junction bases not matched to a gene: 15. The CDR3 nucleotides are TGCGCCAGCAGTCAACCCTCCAGCGGGGGGTCTGGTGAGCAGTACTTC. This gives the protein CASSQPSSGGSGEQYF.

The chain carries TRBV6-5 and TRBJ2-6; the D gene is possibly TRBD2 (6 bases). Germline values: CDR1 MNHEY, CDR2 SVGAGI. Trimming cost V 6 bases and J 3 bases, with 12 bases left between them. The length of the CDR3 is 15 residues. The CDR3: CASRSREVGANVLTF. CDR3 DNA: TGTGCCAGCAGATCAAGGGAGGTTGGGGCCAACGTCCTGACTTTC.

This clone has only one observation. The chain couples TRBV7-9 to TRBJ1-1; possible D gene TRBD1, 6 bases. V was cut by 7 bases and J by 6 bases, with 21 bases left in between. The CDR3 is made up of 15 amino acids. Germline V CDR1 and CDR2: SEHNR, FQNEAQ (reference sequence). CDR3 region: CASTLTSGAVAEAFF. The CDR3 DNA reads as TGTGCCAGCACCCTGACGTCAGGGGCCGTAGCTGAAGCTTTCTTT.

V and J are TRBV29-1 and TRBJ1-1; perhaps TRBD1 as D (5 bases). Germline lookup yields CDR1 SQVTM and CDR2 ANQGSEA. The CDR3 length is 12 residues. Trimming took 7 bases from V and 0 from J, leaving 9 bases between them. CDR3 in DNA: TGCAGCGGGGGGGGAATGAACACTGAAGCTTTCTTT. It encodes CSGGGMNTEAFF.

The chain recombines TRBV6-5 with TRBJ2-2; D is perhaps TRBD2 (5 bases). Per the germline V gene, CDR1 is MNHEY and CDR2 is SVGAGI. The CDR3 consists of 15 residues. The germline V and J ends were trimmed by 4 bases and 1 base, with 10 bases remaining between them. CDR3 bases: TGTGCCAGCAGTTCACCCGCGGGGAACACCGGGGAGCTGTTTTTT. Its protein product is CASSSPAGNTGELFF.

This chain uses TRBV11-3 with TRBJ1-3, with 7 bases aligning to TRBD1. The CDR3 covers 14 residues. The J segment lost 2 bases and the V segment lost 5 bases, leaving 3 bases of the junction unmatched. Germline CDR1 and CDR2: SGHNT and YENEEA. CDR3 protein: CASSTGVTGNTIYF. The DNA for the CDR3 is TGTGCCAGCAGCACAGGGGTCACTGGAAACACCATATATTTT.

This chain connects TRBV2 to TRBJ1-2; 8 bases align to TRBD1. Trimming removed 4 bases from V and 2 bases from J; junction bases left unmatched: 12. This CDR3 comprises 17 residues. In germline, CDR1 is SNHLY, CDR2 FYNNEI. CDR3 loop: CASSGPTGQGENYGYTF. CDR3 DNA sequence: TGTGCCAGCAGTGGACCGACCGGACAGGGCGAAAACTATGGCTACACCTTC.